These T cell receptor beta chains were read from a single sample in a study of vaccination and CD4 T cells after COVID-19. In TCRdb, the PCR reads were re-called with MiXCR into one record per CDR3 protein. Of 11,000 to 15,000 distinct CDR3 sequences listed, around 43% are singletons. The antigens of these receptors remain unknown. The sequencing input was CD4+ T cells from blood, cultured in vitro. All receptors derive from a human donor who had recovered from COVID-19. Each CDR3 is given with its conserved first and last residue. A D gene is named only where the DNA matches it firmly. Only some rows state a clone size, as once, few, many or a class for expanded clones.

few	TRBV10-3	-	TRBJ1-1	CAIRTETEAFF	TGTGCCATCCGGACAGAAACAGAAGCTTTCTTT
-	TRBV6-1	-	TRBJ1-4	CASIEGLDDEKLFF	TGTGCCAGCATTGAGGGCCTTGACGATGAAAAACTGTTTTTT
-	TRBV20-1	-	TRBJ2-5	CSAYRETQYF	TGCAGTGCCTACAGAGAGACCCAGTACTTC
few	TRBV5-1	-	TRBJ1-2	CASRGGDYGYTF	TGCGCCAGCAGAGGGGGGGACTATGGCTACACCTTC
-	TRBV10-1	TRBD1	TRBJ1-1	CASKVVDRDIKAAFF	TGCGCCAGCAAGGTCGTAGACAGGGATATTAAGGCAGCTTTCTTT
-	TRBV6-1	-	TRBJ1-1	CASRSITGNTEAFF	TGTGCCAGCAGGAGCATTACAGGGAACACTGAAGCTTTCTTT
-	TRBV28	TRBD1	TRBJ1-6	CASRPRTGGYNSPLHF	TGTGCCAGCAGGCCCCGGACAGGGGGTTATAATTCACCCCTCCACTTT
-	TRBV2	TRBD1	TRBJ2-2	CASREGQGFGELFF	TGTGCCAGCAGGGAGGGACAGGGCTTTGGGGAGCTGTTTTTT
-	TRBV24-1	TRBD1	TRBJ1-1	CATSEDRDGAEAFF	TGTGCCACCAGTGAAGACAGGGATGGGGCTGAAGCTTTCTTT
few	TRBV20-1	-	TRBJ1-1	CSARDIPQGTEAFF	TGCAGTGCTAGAGATATACCCCAAGGCACTGAAGCTTTCTTT
-	TRBV29-1	TRBD2	TRBJ2-1	CSVDRLAVLNEQFF	TGCAGCGTTGATAGACTAGCGGTCCTCAATGAGCAGTTCTTC
-	TRBV15	TRBD1	TRBJ1-4	CATSRGQGLDTNEKLFF	TGTGCCACCAGCAGAGGACAGGGGCTGGACACTAATGAAAAACTGTTTTTT
-	TRBV7-9	-	TRBJ1-5	CASSQARGQRNPYSNQPQHF	TGTGCCAGCAGCCAAGCCCGGGGACAAAGAAACCCCTATAGCAATCAGCCCCAGCATTTT
few	TRBV20-1	-	TRBJ1-4	CSASRGINEKLFF	TGCAGTGCTAGTAGAGGAATTAATGAAAAACTGTTTTTT
-	TRBV4-2	-	TRBJ1-1	CASSQDSRQGNTEAFF	TGTGCCAGCAGCCAAGATAGTAGGCAGGGAAACACTGAAGCTTTCTTT
medium-sized	TRBV5-4	TRBD2	TRBJ2-5	CASSFGTSGTETQYF	TGTGCCAGCAGCTTTGGGACTAGCGGGACGGAGACCCAGTACTTC
-	TRBV20-1	-	TRBJ1-1	CSAEATNRGWTEAFF	TGCAGTGCCGAGGCGACAAATCGGGGGTGGACTGAAGCTTTCTTT
few	TRBV6-1	-	TRBJ1-5	CASTRGSNQPQHF	TGTGCCAGCACAAGGGGTAGCAATCAGCCCCAGCATTTT
few	TRBV7-3	-	TRBJ2-7	CALAGRTSSYEQYF	TGTGCCCTTGCGGGGAGGACCTCCTCTTACGAGCAGTACTTC
few	TRBV4-2	TRBD1	TRBJ2-1	CASSGGQDPYNEQFF	TGTGCCAGCAGCGGCGGACAGGACCCCTACAATGAGCAGTTCTTC
-	TRBV6-4	-	TRBJ2-3	CASEVWVSTDTQYF	TGTGCCAGCGAAGTGTGGGTTAGCACAGATACGCAGTATTTT
-	TRBV18	-	TRBJ2-1	CASSPSAFGDEQFF	TGTGCCAGCTCACCAAGCGCTTTTGGAGATGAGCAGTTCTTC
-	TRBV28	-	TRBJ2-1	CASSRLGTYNNEQFF	TGTGCCAGCAGCCGATTAGGGACTTATAACAATGAGCAGTTCTTC
-	TRBV20-1	TRBD2	TRBJ2-7	CSVTLTSGRSDEQYF	TGCAGCGTTACGTTGACTAGCGGGAGGTCGGACGAGCAGTACTTC
once	TRBV7-2	-	TRBJ2-3	CASSLAGVRTDTQYF	TGTGCCAGCAGCTTAGCAGGGGTCCGCACAGATACGCAGTATTTT
-	TRBV6-1	-	TRBJ2-2	CASSRPGTGELFF	TGTGCCAGCAGCCGACCAGGCACCGGGGAGCTGTTTTTT
-	TRBV6-4	TRBD2	TRBJ2-1	CASSDRVVGLAGERPYNEQFF	TGTGCCAGCAGTGACAGAGTCGTGGGACTAGCGGGAGAGCGTCCCTACAATGAGCAGTTCTTC
-	TRBV5-4	TRBD1	TRBJ2-1	CASSLSGGAGNEQFF	TGTGCCAGCAGCTTGTCAGGGGGCGCGGGCAATGAGCAGTTCTTC
-	TRBV7-9	-	TRBJ2-7	CASSLGVEQYF	TGTGCCAGCAGCTTAGGGGTCGAGCAGTACTTC
-	TRBV5-4	TRBD2	TRBJ2-1	CASSVQTSGINEQFF	TGTGCCAGCAGCGTCCAGACTAGCGGTATAAATGAGCAGTTCTTC
few	TRBV7-8	-	TRBJ2-2	CASSLRGGTGELFF	TGTGCCAGCAGCTTAAGGGGGGGGACCGGGGAGCTGTTTTTT
few	TRBV20-1	TRBD1	TRBJ1-5	CSARSGPGQGKGNQPQHF	TGCAGTGCTAGATCAGGACCGGGACAGGGGAAAGGCAATCAGCCCCAGCATTTT
-	TRBV7-3	-	TRBJ2-5	CASSPSYQETQYF	TGTGCCAGCAGCCCCTCGTACCAAGAGACCCAGTACTTC
-	TRBV7-7	-	TRBJ2-1	CASSLDTYNEQFF	TGTGCTAGCAGCTTAGACACTTACAATGAGCAGTTCTTC
-	TRBV20-1	TRBD2	TRBJ2-3	CSACLTSGSSRTDTQYF	TGCAGTGCTTGCCTGACTAGCGGGAGTTCGCGCACAGATACGCAGTATTTT
few	TRBV7-3	TRBD1	TRBJ2-5	CASSRGTDQETQYF	TGTGCCAGCAGCAGAGGGACAGATCAAGAGACCCAGTACTTC
once	TRBV28	-	TRBJ2-1	CASSFGAVSKNEQFF	TGTGCCAGCAGTTTTGGGGCGGTGAGCAAGAATGAGCAGTTCTTC
-	TRBV19	-	TRBJ1-4	CATTLGDEKLFF	TGTGCCACCACCCTCGGAGACGAAAAACTGTTTTTT
-	TRBV6-1	-	TRBJ2-1	CASSEGRFSYNEQFF	TGTGCCAGCAGTGAAGGACGTTTCTCCTACAATGAGCAGTTCTTC
-	TRBV28	TRBD2	TRBJ2-1	CASSLWLAGVYEQFF	TGTGCCAGCAGTTTATGGCTAGCGGGAGTTTATGAGCAGTTCTTC
few	TRBV19	-	TRBJ1-1	CASSWAPDTEAFF	TGTGCCAGTAGCTGGGCCCCCGACACTGAAGCTTTCTTT
few	TRBV20-1	-	TRBJ1-5	CSARGADRGQHF	TGCAGTGCTAGAGGGGCCGACCGAGGCCAGCATTTT
-	TRBV20-1	TRBD1	TRBJ2-2	CSARQGDTGELFF	TGCAGTGCTAGACAGGGGGACACCGGGGAGCTGTTTTTT
-	TRBV25-1	-	TRBJ1-1	CASSELGGTDEAFF	TGTGCCAGCAGTGAATTGGGGGGCACAGATGAAGCTTTCTTT
-	TRBV7-9	-	TRBJ2-2	CASSQRLISPNTGELFF	TGTGCCAGCAGCCAACGGCTGATTTCGCCGAACACCGGGGAGCTGTTTTTT
-	TRBV19	TRBD2	TRBJ2-5	CASRIAGAETQYF	TGTGCCAGTAGGATAGCGGGAGCAGAGACCCAGTACTTC
-	TRBV11-2	-	TRBJ2-5	CASMRKETQYF	TGTGCCAGCATGAGGAAAGAGACCCAGTACTTC
once	TRBV6-1	-	TRBJ2-7	CASSEFGGPIVSYEQYF	TGTGCCAGCAGTGAATTCGGGGGCCCCATCGTTAGCTACGAGCAGTACTTC
few	TRBV20-1	-	TRBJ2-5	CSATPQQETQYF	TGCAGTGCTACCCCCCAACAAGAGACCCAGTACTTC
once	TRBV9	-	TRBJ2-7	CASSDTDYEQYF	TGTGCCAGCAGCGACACCGACTACGAGCAGTACTTC
-	TRBV24-1	TRBD2	TRBJ2-5	CATSDPVRSGRTATSYQETQYF	TGTGCCACCAGTGATCCCGTTAGGAGCGGGAGGACGGCGACGTCCTATCAAGAGACCCAGTACTTC
-	TRBV28	-	TRBJ1-2	CASTQTGIHGYTF	TGTGCCAGCACCCAAACAGGGATTCATGGCTACACCTTC
-	TRBV6-1	-	TRBJ1-3	CASSGGNGNTIYF	TGTGCCAGCAGTGGGGGGAATGGAAACACCATATATTTT
-	TRBV5-4	TRBD1	TRBJ1-1	CASQRQGPMNTEAFF	TGTGCCAGCCAAAGACAGGGACCTATGAACACTGAAGCTTTCTTT
few	TRBV19	-	TRBJ2-7	CASSLRRGTSYEQYF	TGTGCCAGTAGTCTCCGTCGGGGGACCTCCTACGAGCAGTACTTC
-	TRBV30	-	TRBJ1-4	CAWSGDEKLFF	TGTGCCTGGAGTGGAGATGAAAAACTGTTTTTT
few	TRBV2	TRBD1	TRBJ2-7	CASSATGSYEQYF	TGTGCCAGCAGTGCGACAGGGTCCTACGAGCAGTACTTC
-	TRBV20-1	TRBD2	TRBJ2-1	CSARLRWLAGIGEQFF	TGCAGTGCTAGACTCCGTTGGCTAGCGGGAATCGGTGAGCAGTTCTTC
-	TRBV7-3	TRBD2	TRBJ2-3	CASSPLRASGTDTQYF	TGTGCCAGCAGCCCCCTTAGGGCTAGCGGAACAGATACGCAGTATTTT